The following is a TCR beta chain sequence with its context. A Seattle source enrolled patients during active infection and followed them longitudinally. These data belong to a study of blood T cell repertoires in COVID-19. Study summary: The United States, Italy and Spain were the sources of the acute and convalescent COVID-19 samples.

Source study methods: For nucleated cells, counts were estimated from reference gene primer amplification. Generated by immunoSEQ multiplex PCR, the TCRdb table keeps only in-frame clones and is missing some. V and J calls and clone size come straight from that table; D and trimming were deduced from the DNA. The sample lists around 260,000 clones, more than 85% seen once, with about 2.2% in the top ten. Germline V lookup: CDR1 MDHEN, CDR2 SYDVKM. V dropped 6 bases and J dropped 5; count of bases not matched to a gene: 10. The CDR3 is made up of 15 amino acids. The material sequenced was peripheral blood. This chain joins TRBV28 and TRBJ1-5; 7 bases align to TRBD1. The receptor was derived from a woman in her twenties or thirties with COVID-19, enrolled during active disease. The CDR3 sequence is CASRPRQGWDQPQHF. In DNA form, the CDR3 reads TGTGCCAGCAGACCGCGACAGGGTTGGGATCAGCCCCAGCATTTT.